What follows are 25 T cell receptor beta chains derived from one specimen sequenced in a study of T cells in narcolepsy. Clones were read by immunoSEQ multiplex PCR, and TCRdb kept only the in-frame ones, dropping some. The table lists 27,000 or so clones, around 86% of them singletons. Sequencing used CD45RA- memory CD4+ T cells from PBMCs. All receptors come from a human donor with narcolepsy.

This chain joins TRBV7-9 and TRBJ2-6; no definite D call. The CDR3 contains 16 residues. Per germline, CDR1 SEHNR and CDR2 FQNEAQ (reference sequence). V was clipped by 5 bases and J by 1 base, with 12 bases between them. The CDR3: CASSPRESSGANVLTF. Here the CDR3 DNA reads TGTGCCAGCAGCCCCCGTGAGAGTTCTGGGGCCAACGTCCTGACTTTC.

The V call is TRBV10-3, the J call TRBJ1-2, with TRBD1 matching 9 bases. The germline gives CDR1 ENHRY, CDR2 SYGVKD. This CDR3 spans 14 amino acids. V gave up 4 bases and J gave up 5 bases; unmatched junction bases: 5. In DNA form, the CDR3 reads TGTGCCATCAGTGCCTCGGACAGGGGATATGGCTACACCTTC. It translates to CAISASDRGYGYTF.

DNA for the CDR3: TGTGCCAGCAGCCCCCCTCGGGACAGGCCCTATGGCTACACCTTC. This encodes CASSPPRDRPYGYTF. The chain joins TRBV6-4 to TRBJ1-2, with 8 bases matching TRBD1. CDR3 length: 15 residues. Trimming took 6 bases from V and 4 from J; bases not matched to a gene: 10. The germline gives CDR1 MRHNA, CDR2 SNTAGT.

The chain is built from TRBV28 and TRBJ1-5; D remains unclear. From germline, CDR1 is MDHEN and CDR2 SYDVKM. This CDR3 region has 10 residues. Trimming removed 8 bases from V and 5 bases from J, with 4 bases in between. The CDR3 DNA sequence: TGTGCCAGCGGGGATCAGCCCCAGCATTTT. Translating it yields CASGDQPQHF.

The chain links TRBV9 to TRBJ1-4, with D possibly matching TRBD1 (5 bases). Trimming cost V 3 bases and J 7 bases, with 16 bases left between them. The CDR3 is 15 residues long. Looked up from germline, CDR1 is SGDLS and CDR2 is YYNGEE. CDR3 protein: CASSASEGPVEKLFF. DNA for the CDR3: TGTGCCAGCAGCGCCAGCGAGGGGCCGGTTGAAAAACTGTTTTTT.

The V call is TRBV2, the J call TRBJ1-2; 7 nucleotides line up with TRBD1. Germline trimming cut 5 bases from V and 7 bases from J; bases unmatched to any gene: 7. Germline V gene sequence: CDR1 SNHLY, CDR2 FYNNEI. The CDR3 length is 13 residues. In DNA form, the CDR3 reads TGTGCCAGCAGTCGACAGGGCGGAGGTGGCTACACCTTC. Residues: CASSRQGGGGYTF.

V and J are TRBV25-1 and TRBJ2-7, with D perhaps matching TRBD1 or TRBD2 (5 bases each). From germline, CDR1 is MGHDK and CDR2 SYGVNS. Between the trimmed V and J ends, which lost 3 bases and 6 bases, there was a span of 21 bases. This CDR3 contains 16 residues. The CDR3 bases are TGTGCCAGCAGTGACAGGGACCCCAATTTTACCCGCGAGCAGTACGTC. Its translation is CASSDRDPNFTREQYV.

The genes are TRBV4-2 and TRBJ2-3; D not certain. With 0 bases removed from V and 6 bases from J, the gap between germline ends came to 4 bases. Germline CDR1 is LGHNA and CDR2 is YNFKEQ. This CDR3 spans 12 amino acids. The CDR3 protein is CASSQDRDTQYF. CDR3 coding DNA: TGTGCCAGCAGCCAAGATCGCGATACGCAGTATTTT.

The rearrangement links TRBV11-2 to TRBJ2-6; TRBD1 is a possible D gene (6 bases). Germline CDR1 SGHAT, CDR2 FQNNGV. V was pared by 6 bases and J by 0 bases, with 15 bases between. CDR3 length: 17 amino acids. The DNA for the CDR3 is TGTGCCAGCAGTCCCATCAGGGGCCCCTCTGGGGCCAACGTCCTGACTTTC. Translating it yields CASSPIRGPSGANVLTF.

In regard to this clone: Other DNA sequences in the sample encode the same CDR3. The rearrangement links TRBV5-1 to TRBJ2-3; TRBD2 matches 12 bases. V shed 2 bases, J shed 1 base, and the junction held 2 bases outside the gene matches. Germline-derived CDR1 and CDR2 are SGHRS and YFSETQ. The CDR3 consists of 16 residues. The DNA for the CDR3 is TGCGCCAGCAGCTTAAGACTAGCGGGGGGCACAGATACGCAGTATTTT. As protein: CASSLRLAGGTDTQYF.

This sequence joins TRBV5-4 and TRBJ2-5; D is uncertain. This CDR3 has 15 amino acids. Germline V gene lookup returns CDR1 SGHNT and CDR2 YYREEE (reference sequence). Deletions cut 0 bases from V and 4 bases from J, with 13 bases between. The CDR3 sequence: CASSLGRTELETQYF. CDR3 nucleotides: TGTGCCAGCAGCTTGGGGCGCACCGAACTAGAGACCCAGTACTTC.

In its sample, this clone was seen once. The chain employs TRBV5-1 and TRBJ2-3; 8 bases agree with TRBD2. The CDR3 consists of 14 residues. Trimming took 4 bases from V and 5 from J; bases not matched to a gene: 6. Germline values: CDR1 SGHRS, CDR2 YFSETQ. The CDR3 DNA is TGCGCCAGCAGCGTCCTGGCGGGGGGAGATACGCAGTATTTT. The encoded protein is CASSVLAGGDTQYF.

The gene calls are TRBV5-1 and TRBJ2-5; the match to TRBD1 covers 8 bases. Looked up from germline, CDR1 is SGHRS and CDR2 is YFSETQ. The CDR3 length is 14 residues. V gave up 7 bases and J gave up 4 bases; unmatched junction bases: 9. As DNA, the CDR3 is TGCGCCAGCTTTGCAGGGGGCGCGATAGAGACCCAGTACTTC. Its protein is CASFAGGAIETQYF.

The CDR3 loop reads CASSPASYNSPLHF. The DNA of the CDR3 is TGTGCCAGCAGCCCGGCCTCCTATAATTCACCCCTCCACTTT. This rearrangement joins TRBV6-6 to TRBJ1-6; no reliable D call. V was pared by 6 bases and J by 0 bases, with 6 bases between. CDR1 and CDR2 (germline): MNHNY, SVGAGI (reference sequence). This CDR3 has 14 residues.

In nucleotides, the CDR3 is TGTGCCAGTAGGGGGACAGGGCAGATCGATAATTCACCCCTCCACTTT. It codes for CASRGTGQIDNSPLHF. The rearrangement uses TRBV19 and TRBJ1-6; 9 bases are shared with TRBD1. This CDR3 comprises 16 residues. V lost 6 bases, J lost 5 bases, and 8 bases stayed unmatched. Germline-derived CDR1 and CDR2 are LNHDA and SQIVND (reference sequence).

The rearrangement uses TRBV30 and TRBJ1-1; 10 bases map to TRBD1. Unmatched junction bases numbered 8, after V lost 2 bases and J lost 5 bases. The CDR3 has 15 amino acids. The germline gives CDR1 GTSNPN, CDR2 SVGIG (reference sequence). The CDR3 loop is CAWSPGTGVATEAFF. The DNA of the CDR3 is TGTGCCTGGAGTCCCGGGACAGGGGTGGCAACTGAAGCTTTCTTT.

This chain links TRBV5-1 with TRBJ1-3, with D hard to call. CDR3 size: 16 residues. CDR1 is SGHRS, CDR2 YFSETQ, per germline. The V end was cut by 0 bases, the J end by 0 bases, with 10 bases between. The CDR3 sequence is CASSLEDISSGNTIYF. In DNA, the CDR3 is TGCGCCAGCAGCTTGGAGGATATAAGCTCTGGAAACACCATATATTTT.

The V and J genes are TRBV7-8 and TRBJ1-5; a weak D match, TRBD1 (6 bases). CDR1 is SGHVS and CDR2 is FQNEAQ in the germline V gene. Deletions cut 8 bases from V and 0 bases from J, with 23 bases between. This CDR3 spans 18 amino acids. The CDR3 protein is CASAKSDRRLISNQPQHF. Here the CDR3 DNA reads TGTGCCAGCGCAAAATCGGACAGACGACTTATTAGCAATCAGCCCCAGCATTTT.

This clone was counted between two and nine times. The CDR3 coding sequence is TGTGCCAGCAGCGTAGGGGCAGGGGGCAAGTATAATGAGCAGTTCTTC. This gives the protein CASSVGAGGKYNEQFF. The chain uses TRBV9 and TRBJ2-1; 8 nucleotides align to TRBD1. The CDR3 covers 16 residues. Unmatched junction bases numbered 9, after V lost 0 bases and J lost 7 bases. Germline values: CDR1 SGDLS, CDR2 YYNGEE. The full variable domain, with the rest looked up from reference TRBV9 and TRBJ2-1, is DSGVTQTPKHLITATGQRVTLRCSPRSGDLSVYWYQQSLDQGLQFLIQYYNGEERAKGNILERFSAQQFPDLHSELNLSSLELGDSALYFCASSVGAGGKYNEQFFGPGTRLTVL.

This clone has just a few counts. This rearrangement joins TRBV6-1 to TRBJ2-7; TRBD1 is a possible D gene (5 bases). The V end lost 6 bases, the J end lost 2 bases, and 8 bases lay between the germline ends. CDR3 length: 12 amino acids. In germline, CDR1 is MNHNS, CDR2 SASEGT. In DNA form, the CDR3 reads TGTGCCAGCAGACCGGACACCTACGAGCAGTACTTC. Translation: CASRPDTYEQYF.

This CDR3 reads CTSSQAEPYEQYV. In DNA, the CDR3 is TGCACCAGCAGCCAAGCAGAGCCATACGAGCAGTACGTC. The chain carries TRBV1 and TRBJ2-7. TRBV1 is given as a pseudogene. The CDR3 extends over 13 amino acids.

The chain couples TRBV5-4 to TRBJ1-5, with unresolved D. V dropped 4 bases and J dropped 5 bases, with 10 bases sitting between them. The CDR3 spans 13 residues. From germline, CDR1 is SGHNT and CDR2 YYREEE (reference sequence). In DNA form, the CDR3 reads TGTGCCAGCAGCGTCGACGGCGATCAGCCCCAGCATTTT. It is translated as CASSVDGDQPQHF.

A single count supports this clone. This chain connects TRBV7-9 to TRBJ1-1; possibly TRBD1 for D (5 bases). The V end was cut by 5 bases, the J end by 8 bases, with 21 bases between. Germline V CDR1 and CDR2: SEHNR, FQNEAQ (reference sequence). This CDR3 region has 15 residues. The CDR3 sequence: CASSHSGTSHREAFF. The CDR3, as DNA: TGTGCCAGCAGCCACTCCGGGACGTCTCATAGGGAAGCTTTCTTT.

The CDR3 region has the DNA TGTGCCAGCAGCCAGGGTTTTGGGGACACTGAAGCTTTCTTT. Translated: CASSQGFGDTEAFF. The V call is TRBV7-9, the J call TRBJ1-1; D might be TRBD1 (5 bases). This CDR3 contains 14 residues. Germline-derived CDR1 and CDR2 are SEHNR and FQNEAQ (reference sequence). Trimming took off 5 bases at V and 3 bases at J, with 13 bases between the two ends.

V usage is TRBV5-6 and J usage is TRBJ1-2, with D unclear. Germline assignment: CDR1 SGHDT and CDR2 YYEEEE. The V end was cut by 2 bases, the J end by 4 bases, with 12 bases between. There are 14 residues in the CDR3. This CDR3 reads CASSFEEGGYGYTF. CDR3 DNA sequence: TGTGCCAGCAGCTTTGAGGAAGGAGGCTATGGCTACACCTTC.